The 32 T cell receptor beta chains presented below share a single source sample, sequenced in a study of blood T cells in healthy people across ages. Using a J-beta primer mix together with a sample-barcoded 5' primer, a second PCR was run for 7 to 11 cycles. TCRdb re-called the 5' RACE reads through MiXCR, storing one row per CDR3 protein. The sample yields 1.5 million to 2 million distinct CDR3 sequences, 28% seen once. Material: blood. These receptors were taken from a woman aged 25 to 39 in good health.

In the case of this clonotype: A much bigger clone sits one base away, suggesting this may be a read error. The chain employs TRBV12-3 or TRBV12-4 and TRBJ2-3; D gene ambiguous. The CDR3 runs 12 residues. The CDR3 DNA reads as TGTACCAGCAGTTTCTACACAGATACGCAGTATTTT. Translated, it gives CTSSFYTDTQYF.

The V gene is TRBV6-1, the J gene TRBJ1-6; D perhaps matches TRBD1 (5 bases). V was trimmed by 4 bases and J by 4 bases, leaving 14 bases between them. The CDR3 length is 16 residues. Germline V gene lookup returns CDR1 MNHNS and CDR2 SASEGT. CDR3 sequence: CASSALTTAYNSPLHF. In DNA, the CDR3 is TGTGCCAGCAGTGCCCTAACGACAGCTTATAATTCACCCCTCCACTTT.

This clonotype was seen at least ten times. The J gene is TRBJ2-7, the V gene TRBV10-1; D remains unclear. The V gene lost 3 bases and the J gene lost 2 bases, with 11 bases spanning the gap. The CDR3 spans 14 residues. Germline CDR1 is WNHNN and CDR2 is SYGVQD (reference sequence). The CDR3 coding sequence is TGCGCCAGCAGTGAAATAATGGCACCCTACGAGCAGTACTTC. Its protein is CASSEIMAPYEQYF.

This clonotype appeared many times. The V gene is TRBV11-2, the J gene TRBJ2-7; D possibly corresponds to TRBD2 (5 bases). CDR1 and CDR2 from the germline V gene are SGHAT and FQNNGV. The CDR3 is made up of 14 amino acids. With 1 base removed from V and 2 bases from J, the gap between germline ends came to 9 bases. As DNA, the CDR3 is TGTGCCAGCAGCTTAGTTGACGGGACCTACGAGCAGTACTTC. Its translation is CASSLVDGTYEQYF. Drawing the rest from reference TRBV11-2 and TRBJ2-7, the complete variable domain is EAGVAQSPRYKIIEKRQSVAFWCNPISGHATLYWYQQILGQGPKLLIQFQNNGVVDDSQLPKDRFSAERLKGVDSTLKIQPAKLEDSAVYLCASSLVDGTYEQYFGPGTRLTVT.

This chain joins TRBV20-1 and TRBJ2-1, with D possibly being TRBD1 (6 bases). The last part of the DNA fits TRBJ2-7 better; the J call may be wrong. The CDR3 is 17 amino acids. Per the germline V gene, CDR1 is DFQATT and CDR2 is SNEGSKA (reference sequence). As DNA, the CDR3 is TGCAGTGCTAGAGATCCGGGAACCCAGGGGTATTTCTACGAGCAGTACTTC. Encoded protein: CSARDPGTQGYFYEQYF.

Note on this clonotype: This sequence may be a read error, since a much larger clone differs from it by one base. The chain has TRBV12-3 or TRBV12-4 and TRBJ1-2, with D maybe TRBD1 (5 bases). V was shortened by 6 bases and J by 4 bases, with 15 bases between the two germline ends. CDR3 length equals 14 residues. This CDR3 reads CASRPDMGVYGYTF. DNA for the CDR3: TGTGCCAGCAGGCCTGACATGGGGGTCTATGGCTACACCTTC.

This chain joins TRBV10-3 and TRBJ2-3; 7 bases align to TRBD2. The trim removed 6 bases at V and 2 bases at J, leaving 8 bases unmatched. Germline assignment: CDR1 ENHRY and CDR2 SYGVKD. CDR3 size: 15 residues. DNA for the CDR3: TGTGCCATCAGCCTCGGGACTACCAACACAGATACGCAGTATTTT. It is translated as CAISLGTTNTDTQYF.

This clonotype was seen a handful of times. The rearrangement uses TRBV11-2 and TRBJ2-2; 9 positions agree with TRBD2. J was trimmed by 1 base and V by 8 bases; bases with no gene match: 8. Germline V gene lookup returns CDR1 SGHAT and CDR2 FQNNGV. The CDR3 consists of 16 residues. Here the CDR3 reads CASALGAGGNTGELFF. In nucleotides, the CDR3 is TGTGCCAGCGCCCTGGGAGCGGGGGGGAACACCGGGGAGCTGTTTTTT.

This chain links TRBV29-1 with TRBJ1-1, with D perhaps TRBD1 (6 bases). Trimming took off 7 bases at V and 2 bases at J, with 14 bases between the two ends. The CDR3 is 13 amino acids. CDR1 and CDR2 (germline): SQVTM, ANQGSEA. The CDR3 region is CSGRLQGNTEAFF. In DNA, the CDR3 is TGCAGCGGACGATTACAGGGAAACACTGAAGCTTTCTTT.

The CDR3 region is CSVRGQYSNQPQHF. CDR3 nucleotide sequence: TGCAGCGTTCGGGGACAGTATAGCAATCAGCCCCAGCATTTT. The chain carries TRBV29-1 and TRBJ1-5, with 7 bases identical to TRBD1. V dropped 5 bases and J dropped 0; count of bases not matched to a gene: 4. The CDR3 length is 14 residues. Germline V gene data show CDR1 as SQVTM and CDR2 as ANQGSEA.

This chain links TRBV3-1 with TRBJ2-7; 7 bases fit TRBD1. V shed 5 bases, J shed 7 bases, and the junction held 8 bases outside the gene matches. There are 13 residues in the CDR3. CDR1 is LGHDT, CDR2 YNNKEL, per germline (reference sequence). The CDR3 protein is CASSSRQGREQYF. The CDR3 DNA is TGTGCCAGCAGCTCCCGACAGGGCCGGGAGCAGTACTTC.

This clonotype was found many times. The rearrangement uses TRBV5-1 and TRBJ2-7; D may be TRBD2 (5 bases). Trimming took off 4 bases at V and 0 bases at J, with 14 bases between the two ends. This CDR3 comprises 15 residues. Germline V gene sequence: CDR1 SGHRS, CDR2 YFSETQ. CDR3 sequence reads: CASSPYSELSYEQYF. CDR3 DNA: TGCGCCAGCAGCCCCTATAGCGAACTCTCCTACGAGCAGTACTTC.

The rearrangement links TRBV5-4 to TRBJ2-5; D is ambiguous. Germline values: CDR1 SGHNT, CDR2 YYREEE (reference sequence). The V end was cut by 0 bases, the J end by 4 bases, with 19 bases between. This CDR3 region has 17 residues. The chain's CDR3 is CASSLGIGLVMGETQYF. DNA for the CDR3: TGTGCCAGCAGCTTGGGCATTGGCCTAGTAATGGGAGAGACCCAGTACTTC.

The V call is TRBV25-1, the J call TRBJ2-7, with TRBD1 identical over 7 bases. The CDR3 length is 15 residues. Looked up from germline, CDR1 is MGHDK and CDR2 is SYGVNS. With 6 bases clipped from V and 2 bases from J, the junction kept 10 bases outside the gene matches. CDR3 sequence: CASRSAWDSTYEQYF. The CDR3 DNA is TGTGCCAGCAGGTCCGCCTGGGACAGCACCTACGAGCAGTACTTC.

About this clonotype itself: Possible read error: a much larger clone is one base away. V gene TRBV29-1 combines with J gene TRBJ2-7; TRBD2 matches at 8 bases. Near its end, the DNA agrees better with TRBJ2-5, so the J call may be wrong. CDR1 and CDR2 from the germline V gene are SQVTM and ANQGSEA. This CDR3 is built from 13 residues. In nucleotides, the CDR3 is TGCAGCATCAACGGGGGGGAACAAGAGACCCAGTACTTC. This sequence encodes CSINGGEQETQYF.

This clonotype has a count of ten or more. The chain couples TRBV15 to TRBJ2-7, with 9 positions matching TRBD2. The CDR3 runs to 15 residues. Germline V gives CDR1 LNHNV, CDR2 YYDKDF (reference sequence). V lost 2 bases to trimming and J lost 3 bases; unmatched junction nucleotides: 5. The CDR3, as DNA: TGTGCCACCAGCAGACTAGCGGGACAGCTCTACGAGCAGTACTTC. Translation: CATSRLAGQLYEQYF.

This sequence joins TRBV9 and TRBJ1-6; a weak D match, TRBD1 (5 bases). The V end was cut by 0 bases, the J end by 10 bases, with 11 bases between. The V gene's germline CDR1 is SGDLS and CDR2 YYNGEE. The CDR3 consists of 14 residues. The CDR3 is CASSVAGGASPLHF. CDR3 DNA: TGTGCCAGCAGCGTAGCAGGAGGGGCCTCACCCCTCCACTTT.

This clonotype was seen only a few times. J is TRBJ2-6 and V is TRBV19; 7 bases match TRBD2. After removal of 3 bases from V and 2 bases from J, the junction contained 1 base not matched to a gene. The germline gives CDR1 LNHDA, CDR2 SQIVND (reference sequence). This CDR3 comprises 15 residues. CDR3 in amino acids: CASSMGGAGANVLTF. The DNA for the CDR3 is TGTGCCAGTAGTATGGGGGGGGCTGGGGCCAACGTCCTGACTTTC.

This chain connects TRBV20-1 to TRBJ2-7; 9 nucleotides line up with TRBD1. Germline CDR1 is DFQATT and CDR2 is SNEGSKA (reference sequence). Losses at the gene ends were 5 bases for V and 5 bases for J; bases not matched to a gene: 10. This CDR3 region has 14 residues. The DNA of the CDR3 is TGCAGTGCTGGAGGACAGGGGTTTGGCAACGAGCAGTACTTC. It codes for CSAGGQGFGNEQYF.

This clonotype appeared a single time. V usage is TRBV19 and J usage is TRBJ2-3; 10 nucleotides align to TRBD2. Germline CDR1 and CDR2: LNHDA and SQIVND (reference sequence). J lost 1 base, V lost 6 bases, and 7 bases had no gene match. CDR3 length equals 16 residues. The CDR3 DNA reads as TGTGCCAGTAGAGACCCCGGGACTAGCGGCACAGATACGCAGTATTTT. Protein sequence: CASRDPGTSGTDTQYF. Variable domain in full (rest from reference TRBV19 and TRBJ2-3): DGGITQSPKYLFRKEGQNVTLSCEQNLNHDAMYWYRQDPGQGLRLIYYSQIVNDFQKGDIAEGYSVSREKKESFPLTVTSAQKNPTAFYLCASRDPGTSGTDTQYFGPGTRLTVL.

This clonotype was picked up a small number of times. The CDR3: CATTNLADTQYF. The CDR3 nucleotides read TGTGCCACCACAAATTTGGCAGATACGCAGTATTTT. The V gene is TRBV28, the J gene TRBJ2-3; D unresolved. This CDR3 is built from 12 residues. Per germline, CDR1 MDHEN and CDR2 SYDVKM. The ends were cut back, 10 bases at V and 4 bases at J, with 12 bases in the middle.

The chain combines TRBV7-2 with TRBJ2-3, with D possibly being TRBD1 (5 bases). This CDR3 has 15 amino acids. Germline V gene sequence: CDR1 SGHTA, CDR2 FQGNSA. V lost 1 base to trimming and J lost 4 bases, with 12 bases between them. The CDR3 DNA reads TGTGCCAGCAGCTTAGAGGGGCTCCGAGCAGATACGCAGTATTTT. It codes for CASSLEGLRADTQYF.

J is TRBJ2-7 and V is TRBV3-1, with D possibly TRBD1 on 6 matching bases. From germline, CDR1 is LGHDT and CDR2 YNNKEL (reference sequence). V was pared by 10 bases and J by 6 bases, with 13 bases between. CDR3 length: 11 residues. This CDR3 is CANYGGGEQYF. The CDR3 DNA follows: TGTGCCAACTATGGGGGCGGCGAGCAGTACTTC.

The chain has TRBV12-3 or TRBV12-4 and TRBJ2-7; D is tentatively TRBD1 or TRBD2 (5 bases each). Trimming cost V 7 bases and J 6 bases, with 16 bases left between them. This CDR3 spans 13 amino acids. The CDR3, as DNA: TGTGCCAGCAACTCCGGGACCCCTAGCGAGCAGTACTTC. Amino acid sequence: CASNSGTPSEQYF.

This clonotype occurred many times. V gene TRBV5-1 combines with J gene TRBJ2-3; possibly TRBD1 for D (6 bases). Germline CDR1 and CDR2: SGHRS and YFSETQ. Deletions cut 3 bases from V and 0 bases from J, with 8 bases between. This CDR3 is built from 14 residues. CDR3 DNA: TGCGCCAGCAGCTCGGACAGCAGCACAGATACGCAGTATTTT. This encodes CASSSDSSTDTQYF.

The chain's CDR3 is CASGSGVSSSGANVLTF. The CDR3 DNA reads as TGTGCTAGTGGTTCGGGCGTCTCCAGCTCTGGGGCCAACGTCCTGACTTTC. This chain links TRBV12-5 with TRBJ2-6; unclear D gene. There are 17 residues in the CDR3. Germline V gene data show CDR1 as LGHNT and CDR2 as FRNRAP. Trimming pared 4 bases from V and 0 bases from J, leaving 13 bases between.

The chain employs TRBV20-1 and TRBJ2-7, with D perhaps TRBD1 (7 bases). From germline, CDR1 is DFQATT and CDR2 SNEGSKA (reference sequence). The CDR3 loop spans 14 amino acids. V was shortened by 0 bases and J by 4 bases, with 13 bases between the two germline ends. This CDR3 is CSARDRQGLYEQYF. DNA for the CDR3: TGCAGTGCTAGAGATCGACAGGGACTTTACGAGCAGTACTTC.

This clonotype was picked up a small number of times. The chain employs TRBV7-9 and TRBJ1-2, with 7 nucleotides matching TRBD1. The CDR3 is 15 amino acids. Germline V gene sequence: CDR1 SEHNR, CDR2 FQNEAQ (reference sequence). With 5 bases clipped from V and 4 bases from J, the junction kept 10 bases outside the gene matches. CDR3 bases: TGTGCCAGCAGCCGAGGGACAGCGGGAGCCTATGGCTACACCTTC. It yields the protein CASSRGTAGAYGYTF.

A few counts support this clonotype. CDR3 sequence (DNA): TGCAGTGCTAGAGATAGGGGGGCACTTGGCAATCAGCCCCAGCATTTT. It codes for CSARDRGALGNQPQHF. This chain links TRBV20-1 with TRBJ1-5; perhaps TRBD1 as D (6 bases). V dropped 0 bases and J dropped 2 bases, with 14 bases sitting between them. Looked up from germline, CDR1 is DFQATT and CDR2 is SNEGSKA (reference sequence). The CDR3 runs to 16 residues.

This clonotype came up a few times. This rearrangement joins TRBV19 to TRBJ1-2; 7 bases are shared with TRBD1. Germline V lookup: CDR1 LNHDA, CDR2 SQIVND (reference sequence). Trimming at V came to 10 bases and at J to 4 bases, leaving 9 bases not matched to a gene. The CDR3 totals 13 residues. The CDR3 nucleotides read TGTGCCACCGAGCGGTCAGGGGGCTATGGCTACACCTTC. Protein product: CATERSGGYGYTF.

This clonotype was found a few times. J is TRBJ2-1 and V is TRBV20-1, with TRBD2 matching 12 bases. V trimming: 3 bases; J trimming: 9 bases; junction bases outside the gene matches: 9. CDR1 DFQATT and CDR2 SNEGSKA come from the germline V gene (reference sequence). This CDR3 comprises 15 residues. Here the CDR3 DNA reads TGCAGTGCTAGGGACGCTAGCGGGGGGGCGGTTGAGCAGTTCTTC. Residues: CSARDASGGAVEQFF.

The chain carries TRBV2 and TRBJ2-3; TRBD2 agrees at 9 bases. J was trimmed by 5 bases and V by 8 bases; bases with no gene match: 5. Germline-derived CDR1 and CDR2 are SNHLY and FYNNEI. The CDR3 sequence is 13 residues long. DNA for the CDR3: TGTGCCAGCGGCGGGAGGGCCGTAGATACGCAGTATTTT. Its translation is CASGGRAVDTQYF.